The clone carrying this TCR beta chain came up many times. The antigen is unknown. These data originate in a study of identical twins. Overall study findings and caveats: The same donors were not followed; conclusions instead depended on cross-sectional statistical analysis.

Germline V gene lookup returns CDR1 SGHRS and CDR2 YFSETQ. The CDR3 totals 13 residues. V was shortened by 3 bases and J by 7 bases, with 11 bases between the two germline ends. MiXCR, run by TCRdb on the 5' RACE reads, gives a single entry per CDR3 protein. The data contain 310,000 or so distinct CDR3 sequences, around 9.7% of them singletons. Separately, the same data were catalogued under a study of yellow fever vaccine responses in identical twins.

The J gene is TRBJ2-4, the V gene TRBV5-1; D gene uncertain. Sequenced material: CD8+ T cells sorted from blood. This TCR was recovered from a woman aged 18-30 years in good health. The CDR3 DNA sequence: TGCGCCAGCAGCTGGGAAGTAGAGAACATTCAGTACTTC. Residues: CASSWEVENIQYF.